This is a list of T cell receptor beta chains from one sample in a study of T cells in Graves' hyperthyroidism and ophthalmopathy. TCRdb fed the multiplex PCR reads into MiXCR, producing one record per CDR3 protein. The table includes around 690,000 distinct CDR3 sequences, around 15% detected once. The sequencing sample was made of blood. These receptors were obtained from a man between 45 and 60 years old with Graves' hyperthyroidism. The CDR3 runs from the conserved cysteine through the conserved F or W. A D gene is named only where the DNA matches it firmly. Not all rows give a size; the values are once, few, many and, for expanded clones, a class.

V gene,J gene,D gene,clone size,CDR3 protein,CDR3 DNA
TRBV10-1,TRBJ2-1,TRBD2,NA,CASSESSREGEQFF,TGCGCCAGCAGTGAGTCTTCCCGGGAGGGTGAGCAGTTCTTC
TRBV7-2,TRBJ2-2,NA,few,CASKMAGATGELFF,TGTGCCAGCAAAATGGCCGGGGCCACCGGGGAGCTGTTTTTT
TRBV27,TRBJ2-7,TRBD2,few,CASSFQLAGGYEQYF,TGTGCCAGCAGTTTCCAACTAGCGGGAGGCTACGAGCAGTACTTC
TRBV7-9,TRBJ2-7,TRBD2,many,CASSLAIRTSGSYEQYF,TGTGCCAGCAGCTTAGCTATCAGGACTAGCGGTTCCTACGAGCAGTACTTC
TRBV9,TRBJ2-1,NA,many,CASSGRLDNEQFF,TGTGCCAGCAGCGGACGTTTAGATAATGAGCAGTTCTTC
TRBV27,TRBJ1-2,TRBD1,many,CASSGGTGGWGGYTF,TGTGCCAGCAGTGGAGGGACAGGGGGGTGGGGTGGCTACACCTTC
TRBV5-1,TRBJ1-2,NA,many,CASSLDTGFDGYTF,TGCGCCAGCAGCTTGGATACGGGGTTCGATGGCTACACCTTC
TRBV29-1,TRBJ2-1,TRBD2,few,CSGLAGVANEQFF,TGCAGCGGCCTAGCGGGAGTAGCAAATGAGCAGTTCTTC
TRBV7-9,TRBJ2-3,TRBD2,many,CASSIRLAGVTDTQYF,TGTGCCAGCAGCATAAGACTAGCGGGAGTAACAGATACGCAGTATTTT
TRBV20-1,TRBJ2-7,NA,many,CSARDGSTYEQYF,TGCAGTGCTCGAGACGGATCCACCTACGAGCAGTACTTC
TRBV6-1,TRBJ2-2,TRBD1,NA,CASSYTSGTGKNTGELFF,TGTGCCAGCAGTTATACCTCCGGGACAGGGAAAAACACCGGGGAGCTGTTTTTT
TRBV7-3,TRBJ2-6,NA,few,CASSPTHYSLSGANVLTF,TGTGCCAGCAGCCCTACCCATTACTCCCTCTCTGGGGCCAACGTCCTGACTTTC
TRBV19,TRBJ2-7,TRBD2,NA,CASSISSSGRLYEQYF,TGTGCCAGTAGTATCTCTTCTAGCGGGAGACTCTACGAGCAGTACTTC
TRBV3-1,TRBJ1-1,NA,many,CASSQRGGRHTEAFF,TGTGCCAGCAGCCAAAGGGGGGGTAGGCACACTGAAGCTTTCTTT
TRBV19,TRBJ2-5,NA,NA,CASSILIQETQYF,TGTGCCAGTAGTATTCTGATCCAAGAGACCCAGTACTTC
TRBV20-1,TRBJ2-7,TRBD2,NA,CSARPTSGRPIAYEQYF,TGCAGTGCTAGGCCCACTAGCGGGAGGCCAATCGCCTACGAGCAGTACTTC
TRBV5-1,TRBJ2-6,NA,few,CASSLWAGGTGANVLTF,TGCGCCAGCAGCTTGTGGGCAGGTGGAACTGGGGCCAACGTCCTGACTTTC
TRBV30,TRBJ1-4,NA,many,CAWTGSAHEKLFF,TGTGCCTGGACTGGCAGCGCCCATGAAAAACTGTTTTTT
TRBV20-1,TRBJ2-1,NA,NA,CSARDGWGDNEQFF,TGCAGTGCTAGAGACGGGTGGGGGGACAATGAGCAGTTCTTC
TRBV2,TRBJ2-4,NA,many,CASSEGGGAKNIQYF,TGTGCCAGCAGTGAAGGAGGTGGGGCCAAAAACATTCAGTACTTC
TRBV15,TRBJ2-7,NA,NA,CATSRERNGPYEQYF,TGTGCCACCAGCAGAGAGCGGAACGGACCCTACGAGCAGTACTTC
TRBV18,TRBJ1-5,NA,NA,CASSPPPGGRNQPQHF,TGTGCCAGCTCACCACCCCCCGGGGGTCGCAATCAGCCCCAGCATTTT
TRBV9,TRBJ2-5,NA,NA,CASSVAGQHAETQYF,TGTGCCAGCAGCGTAGCAGGACAGCATGCGGAGACCCAGTACTTC
TRBV25-1,TRBJ2-1,NA,NA,CASTSGGPYNEQFF,TGTGCCAGCACATCGGGGGGCCCCTACAATGAGCAGTTCTTC
TRBV10-3,TRBJ1-5,TRBD1,few,CAISATGDQPQHF,TGTGCCATCAGTGCGACAGGGGATCAGCCCCAGCATTTT
TRBV7-2,TRBJ2-1,NA,few,CASSFQPLNEQFF,TGTGCCAGCAGTTTCCAACCCCTAAATGAGCAGTTCTTC
TRBV19,TRBJ2-3,NA,NA,CATLVGGSDTQYF,TGTGCCACCCTCGTAGGGGGGTCAGATACGCAGTATTTT
TRBV20-1,TRBJ2-7,NA,few,CSAEHRVIYEQYF,TGCAGTGCTGAGCACAGAGTAATCTACGAGCAGTACTTC
TRBV2,TRBJ1-5,TRBD1,many,CASSWDRNSNQPQHF,TGTGCCAGCAGTTGGGACAGGAATAGCAATCAGCCCCAGCATTTT
TRBV28,TRBJ2-7,NA,NA,CASRDWLESSYEQYF,TGTGCCAGCAGGGACTGGCTGGAAAGCTCCTACGAGCAGTACTTC
TRBV28,TRBJ1-2,TRBD1,many,CASSLLGTGSYGYTF,TGTGCCAGCAGTTTGTTAGGGACAGGGAGCTATGGCTACACCTTC
TRBV3-1,TRBJ2-1,NA,many,CASSQDPAGNSYNEQFF,TGTGCCAGCAGCCAAGATCCCGCGGGAAATTCCTACAATGAGCAGTTCTTC
TRBV6-1,TRBJ2-7,TRBD1,many,CASSQTGGSTEQYF,TGTGCCAGCAGTCAAACAGGGGGAAGCACCGAGCAGTACTTC
TRBV9,TRBJ2-3,TRBD2,few,CASSIQGLAGGTQYF,TGTGCCAGCAGCATACAGGGACTAGCGGGAGGTACGCAGTATTTT
TRBV30,TRBJ2-7,NA,many,CAWSVLLGAGYEQYF,TGTGCCTGGAGCGTCTTGCTGGGGGCGGGGTACGAGCAGTACTTC
TRBV30,TRBJ2-7,NA,NA,CAWRMGSYEQYF,TGTGCCTGGAGAATGGGGAGCTACGAGCAGTACTTC